This T cell receptor beta chain was sequenced for a study of PD-1 blockade in classical Hodgkin lymphoma. The study, taken as a whole, reports: Compared with baseline, CD4+ but not CD8+ TCR diversity had risen significantly by C4D1.

With respect to this clone: The antigen remains unidentified.

The CDR3 is 14 amino acids. Germline-derived CDR1 and CDR2 are SQVTM and ANQGSEA. Trimming took 7 bases from V and 0 from J, leaving 12 bases between them. Assay used: immunoSEQ multiplex PCR; TCRdb lists only in-frame clones, some missing. In the table there are 25,000 to 30,000 clones, under 75% of which are singletons. Relapse was seen in all patients after autologous stem cell transplantation, and brentuximab vedotin exposure was variable. The material was peripheral blood mononuclear cells (PBMCs), obtained before the second cycle of nivolumab. The TCR comes from a human donor with classical Hodgkin lymphoma. This chain joins TRBV29-1 and TRBJ2-2; D tentatively fits TRBD1 or TRBD2 (5 bases each). This CDR3 reads CSASGPANTGELFF. The CDR3 region has the DNA TGCAGCGCTTCGGGACCCGCGAACACCGGGGAGCTGTTTTTT.